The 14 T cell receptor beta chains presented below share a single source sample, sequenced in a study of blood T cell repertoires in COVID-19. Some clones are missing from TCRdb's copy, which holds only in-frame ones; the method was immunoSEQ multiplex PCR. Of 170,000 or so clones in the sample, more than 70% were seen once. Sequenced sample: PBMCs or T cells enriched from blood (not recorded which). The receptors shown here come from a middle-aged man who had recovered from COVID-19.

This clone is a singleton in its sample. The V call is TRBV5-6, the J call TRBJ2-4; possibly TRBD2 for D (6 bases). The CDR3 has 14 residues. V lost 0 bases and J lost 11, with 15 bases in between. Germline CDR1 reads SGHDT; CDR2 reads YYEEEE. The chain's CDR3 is CASSLDGRGSVQYF. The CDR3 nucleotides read TGTGCCAGCAGCTTGGACGGCCGGGGGTCTGTTCAGTACTTC.

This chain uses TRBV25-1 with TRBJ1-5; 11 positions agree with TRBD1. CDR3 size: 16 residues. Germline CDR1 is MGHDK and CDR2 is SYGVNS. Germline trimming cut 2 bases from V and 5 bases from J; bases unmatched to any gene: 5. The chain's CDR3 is CASSEKGQGVHQPQHF. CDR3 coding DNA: TGTGCCAGCAGTGAAAAGGGACAGGGGGTACATCAGCCCCAGCATTTT.

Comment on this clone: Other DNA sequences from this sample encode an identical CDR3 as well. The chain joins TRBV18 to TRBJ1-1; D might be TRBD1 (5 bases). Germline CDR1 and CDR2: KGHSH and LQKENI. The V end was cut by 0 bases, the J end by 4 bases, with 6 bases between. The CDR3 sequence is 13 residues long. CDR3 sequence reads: CASSPPGGTEAFF. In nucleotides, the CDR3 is TGTGCCAGCTCACCACCGGGGGGCACTGAAGCTTTCTTT. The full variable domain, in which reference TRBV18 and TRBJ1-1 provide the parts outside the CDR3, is NAGVMQNPRHLVRRRGQEARLRCSPMKGHSHVYWYRQLPEEGLKFMVYLQKENIIDESGMPKERFSAEFPKEGPSILRIQQVVRGDSAAYFCASSPPGGTEAFFGQGTRLTVV.

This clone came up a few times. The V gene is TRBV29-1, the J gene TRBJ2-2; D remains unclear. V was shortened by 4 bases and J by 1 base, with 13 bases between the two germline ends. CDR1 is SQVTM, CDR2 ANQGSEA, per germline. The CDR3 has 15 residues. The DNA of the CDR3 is TGCAGCGTTGCGGGTCAGACGATGAACACCGGGGAGCTGTTTTTT. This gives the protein CSVAGQTMNTGELFF.

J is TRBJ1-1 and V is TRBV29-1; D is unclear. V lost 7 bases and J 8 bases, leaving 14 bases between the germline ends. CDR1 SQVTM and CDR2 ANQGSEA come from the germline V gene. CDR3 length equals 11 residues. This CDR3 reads CSAQPGPEAFF. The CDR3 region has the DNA TGCAGCGCTCAGCCAGGTCCCGAAGCTTTCTTT.

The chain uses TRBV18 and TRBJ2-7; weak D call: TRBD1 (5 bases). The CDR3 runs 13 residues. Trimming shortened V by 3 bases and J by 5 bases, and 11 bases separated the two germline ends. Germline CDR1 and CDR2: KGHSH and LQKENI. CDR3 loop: CASSPRRAHEQYF. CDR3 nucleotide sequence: TGTGCCAGCTCACCCCGCAGGGCCCACGAGCAGTACTTC.

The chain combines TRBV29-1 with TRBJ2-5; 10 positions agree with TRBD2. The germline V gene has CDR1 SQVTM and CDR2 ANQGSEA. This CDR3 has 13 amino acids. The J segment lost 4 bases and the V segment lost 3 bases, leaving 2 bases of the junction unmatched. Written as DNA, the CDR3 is TGCAGCGTTGATAGCGGGGGGCCAGAGACCCAGTACTTC. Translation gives CSVDSGGPETQYF.

The CDR3 bases are TGTGCCAGTAGCGCGACTAGCGGATCCTACGAGCAGTACTTC. As protein: CASSATSGSYEQYF. The gene calls are TRBV19 and TRBJ2-7; 9 bases line up with TRBD2. With V trimmed by 6 bases and J by 1 base, 4 bases remained unmatched. The CDR3 covers 14 residues. Per germline, CDR1 LNHDA and CDR2 SQIVND (reference sequence).

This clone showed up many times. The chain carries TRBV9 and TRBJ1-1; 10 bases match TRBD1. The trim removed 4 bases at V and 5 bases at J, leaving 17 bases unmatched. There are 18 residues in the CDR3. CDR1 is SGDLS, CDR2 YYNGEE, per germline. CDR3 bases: TGTGCCAGCAGCCCCTACCAAGACAGGGGGCGGAGGGGTACTGAAGCTTTCTTT. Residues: CASSPYQDRGRRGTEAFF. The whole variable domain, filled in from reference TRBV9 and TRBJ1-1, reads DSGVTQTPKHLITATGQRVTLRCSPRSGDLSVYWYQQSLDQGLQFLIQYYNGEERAKGNILERFSAQQFPDLHSELNLSSLELGDSALYFCASSPYQDRGRRGTEAFFGQGTRLTVV.

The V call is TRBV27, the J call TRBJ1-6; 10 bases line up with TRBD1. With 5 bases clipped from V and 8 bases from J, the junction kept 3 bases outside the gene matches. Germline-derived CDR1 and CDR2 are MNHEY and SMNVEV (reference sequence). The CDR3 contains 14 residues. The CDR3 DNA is TGTGCCAGCAGTCCGGGACAGGGGTATTCACCCCTCCACTTT. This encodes CASSPGQGYSPLHF.

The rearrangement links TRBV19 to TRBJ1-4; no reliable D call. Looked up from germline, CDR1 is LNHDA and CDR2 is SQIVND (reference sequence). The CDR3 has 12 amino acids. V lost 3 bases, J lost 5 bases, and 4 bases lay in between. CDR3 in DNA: TGTGCCAGTAGTATCAGGAATGAAAAACTGTTTTTT. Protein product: CASSIRNEKLFF.

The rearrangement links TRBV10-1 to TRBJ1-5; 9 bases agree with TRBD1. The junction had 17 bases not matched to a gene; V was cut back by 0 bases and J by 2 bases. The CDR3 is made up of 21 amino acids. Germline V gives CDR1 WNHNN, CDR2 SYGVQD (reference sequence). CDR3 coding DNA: TGCGCCAGCAGTGAGTCCAGGACAGGGGATTTGGCGGAATCGGGCAATCAGCCCCAGCATTTT. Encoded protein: CASSESRTGDLAESGNQPQHF.

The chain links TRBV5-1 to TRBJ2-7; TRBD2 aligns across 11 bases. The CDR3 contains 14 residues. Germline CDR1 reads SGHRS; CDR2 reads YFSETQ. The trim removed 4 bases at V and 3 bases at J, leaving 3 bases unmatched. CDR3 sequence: CASSQGTSGYEQYF. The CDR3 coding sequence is TGCGCCAGCAGCCAAGGGACTAGCGGCTACGAGCAGTACTTC.

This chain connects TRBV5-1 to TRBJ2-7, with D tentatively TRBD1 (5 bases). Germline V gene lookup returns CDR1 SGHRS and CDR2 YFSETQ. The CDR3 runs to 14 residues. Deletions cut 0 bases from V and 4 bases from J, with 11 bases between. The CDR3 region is CASSLGQGVYEQYF. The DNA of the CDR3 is TGCGCCAGCAGCTTGGGGCAGGGTGTTTACGAGCAGTACTTC.